The next 6 T cell receptor beta chains were all read from a single sample in a study of blood T cell repertoires in COVID-19. Clones were read by immunoSEQ multiplex PCR, and TCRdb kept only the in-frame ones, dropping some. The data hold some 170,000 clones, with over 65% observed a single time. Sequenced material: peripheral blood. These receptors were obtained from a man aged 55 to 70 with acute or convalescent COVID-19.

V and J are TRBV9 and TRBJ2-7, with 9 bases that match TRBD2. The germline V gene encodes CDR1 SGDLS and CDR2 YYNGEE. The CDR3 contains 13 residues. Trimming at V came to 4 bases and at J to 5 bases, leaving 4 bases not matched to a gene. This CDR3 is CASSSSGVNEQYF. CDR3 in DNA: TGTGCCAGCAGCTCTAGCGGGGTTAACGAGCAGTACTTC.

CDR3: CASSLAGFNYGYTF. The DNA for the CDR3 is TGCGCCAGCAGCTTAGCCGGGTTTAACTATGGCTACACCTTC. This rearrangement joins TRBV5-1 to TRBJ1-2, with no clear D. Germline lookup yields CDR1 SGHRS and CDR2 YFSETQ. V was trimmed by 2 bases and J by 1 base, leaving 9 bases between them. The CDR3 loop spans 14 amino acids.

This clone has just a few counts. The chain uses TRBV9 and TRBJ2-1; TRBD2 might be the D (6 bases). Germline lookup yields CDR1 SGDLS and CDR2 YYNGEE. The CDR3 is made up of 15 amino acids. The V end lost 3 bases, the J end lost 2 bases, and 12 bases lay between the germline ends. The CDR3, as DNA: TGTGCCAGCAGCGCACAACCGGGAGCCTACAATGAGCAGTTCTTC. It translates to CASSAQPGAYNEQFF.

The chain carries TRBV29-1 and TRBJ2-2, with D possibly TRBD1 on 6 matching bases. This CDR3 comprises 14 residues. The V and J ends lost 2 bases and 3 bases respectively, with 10 bases between them. CDR1 and CDR2 (germline): SQVTM, ANQGSEA. CDR3 nucleotides: TGCAGCGTTGAACGTCAGGGGTACACCGGGGAGCTGTTTTTT. Translating gives CSVERQGYTGELFF.

This clone was found once. This sequence joins TRBV7-9 and TRBJ1-2, with 10 bases that match TRBD1. In germline, CDR1 is SEHNR, CDR2 FQNEAQ (reference sequence). The ends lost 4 bases at V and 4 bases at J; junction bases unmatched: 6. The CDR3 is 15 amino acids. The CDR3 DNA reads TGTGCCAGCAGCTCGAACCGGGACAGGGGCTATGGCTACACCTTC. Protein product: CASSSNRDRGYGYTF.

The gene calls are TRBV5-6 and TRBJ2-5; D is undetermined. This CDR3 comprises 15 residues. In germline, CDR1 is SGHDT, CDR2 YYEEEE. Trimming removed 2 bases from V and 4 bases from J, with 15 bases in between. CDR3 in amino acids: CASSLVSAERETQYF. Here the CDR3 DNA reads TGTGCCAGCAGCTTAGTGTCGGCGGAAAGAGAGACCCAGTACTTC. Combining the CDR3 with reference TRBV5-6 and TRBJ2-5 gives the whole variable domain DAGVTQSPTHLIKTRGQQVTLRCSPKSGHDTVSWYQQALGQGPQFIFQYYEEEERQRGNFPDRFSGHQFPNYSSELNVNALLLGDSALYLCASSLVSAERETQYFGPGTRLLVL.